Following are 24 T cell receptor beta chains from one sample sequenced in a study of blood T cell repertoires in COVID-19. Data came from immunoSEQ multiplex PCR; TCRdb stores just in-frame clones and leaves some out. In the table there are 150,000 to 200,000 clones, over 80% of which are singletons. Sequencing used peripheral blood. The receptors stem from an elderly woman with active or convalescent COVID-19.

The rearrangement links TRBV6-2 or TRBV6-3 to TRBJ1-5; D ambiguous. The V gene's germline CDR1 is MNHEY and CDR2 SVGEGT. The CDR3 runs to 17 residues. The V end was cut by 2 bases, the J end by 6 bases, with 20 bases between. In DNA, the CDR3 is TGTGCCAGCAGTTACCCCCCTAGGATAGCGTTTAGTCAGCCCCAGCATTTT. Its translation: CASSYPPRIAFSQPQHF.

The sample holds one count of this clone. The chain is built from TRBV19 and TRBJ2-1, with TRBD1 as a possible D gene (7 bases). V lost 4 bases and J 8 bases, leaving 15 bases between the germline ends. Germline CDR1 is LNHDA and CDR2 is SQIVND (reference sequence). CDR3 length: 14 residues. The CDR3 coding sequence is TGTGCCAGTAGTAGAGAAGCAGGGGGGTATGAGCAGTTCTTC. Translation: CASSREAGGYEQFF.

The chain uses TRBV3-1 (or the pseudogene TRBV3-2) and TRBJ1-2; D perhaps matches TRBD1 (5 bases). The CDR3 loop spans 15 amino acids. CDR1 is LGHDT and CDR2 is YNNKEL in the germline V gene (reference sequence). V was cut by 2 bases and J by 3 bases, with 13 bases left in between. CDR3 bases: TGTGCCAGCAGCCAACAAATAGGGGCGTACTATGGCTACACCTTC. Translation: CASSQQIGAYYGYTF.

The chain employs TRBV5-1 and TRBJ1-2; D is unclear. CDR1 and CDR2 from the germline V gene are SGHRS and YFSETQ. The length of the CDR3 is 13 residues. Between the trimmed V and J ends, which lost 4 bases and 8 bases, there was a span of 15 bases. The CDR3 DNA follows: TGCGCCAGCAGCCCTGACGGAGGAAGGGGCTACACCTTC. Its translation: CASSPDGGRGYTF. Using reference TRBV5-1 and TRBJ1-2 for the parts outside the CDR3, the full variable domain is KAGVTQTPRYLIKTRGQQVTLSCSPISGHRSVSWYQQTPGQGLQFLFEYFSETQRNKGNFPGRFSGRQFSNSRSEMNVSTLELGDSALYLCASSPDGGRGYTFGSGTRLTVV.

This clone was seen only once. The J gene is TRBJ1-5, the V gene TRBV6-2 or TRBV6-3; 8 bases map to TRBD1. This CDR3 comprises 15 residues. Germline values: CDR1 MNHEY, CDR2 SVGEGT. Unmatched junction bases numbered 2, after V lost 0 bases and J lost 4 bases. CDR3 region: CASSYSDRANQPQHF. CDR3 DNA sequence: TGTGCCAGCAGTTACTCGGACAGGGCAAATCAGCCCCAGCATTTT.

The chain employs TRBV5-6 and TRBJ1-1; no firm D call. The CDR3 runs to 11 residues. Deletions cut 3 bases from V and 8 bases from J, with 8 bases between. CDR1 and CDR2 (germline): SGHDT, YYEEEE. CDR3 in amino acids: CASSSLGEAFF. The CDR3 bases are TGTGCCAGCAGCTCCCTTGGCGAAGCTTTCTTT.

The chain employs TRBV12-3 or TRBV12-4 and TRBJ1-1, with D uncertain. The CDR3 is 11 amino acids. V was clipped by 5 bases and J by 11 bases, with 12 bases between them. CDR3: CASSLRHAAFF. The DNA of the CDR3 is TGTGCCAGCAGTCTAAGACACGCGGCTTTCTTT.

The chain combines TRBV9 with TRBJ2-7; 7 nucleotides line up with TRBD1. Unmatched junction bases numbered 5, after V lost 3 bases and J lost 5 bases. Per the germline V gene, CDR1 is SGDLS and CDR2 is YYNGEE. The CDR3 is made up of 13 amino acids. This chain's CDR3 is CASSATGSHEQYF. CDR3 sequence (DNA): TGTGCCAGCAGCGCGACAGGGTCCCACGAGCAGTACTTC.

The V gene is TRBV4-3, the J gene TRBJ1-1, with 7 bases fitting TRBD1. Germline CDR1 is LGHNA and CDR2 is YSLEER. The CDR3 loop spans 16 amino acids. J gave up 1 base and V 4 bases, and 9 bases lay outside the gene matches. CDR3 coding DNA: TGCGCCAGCAGCCTAGGGGTGGGACAGAGGAACACTGAAGCTTTCTTT. This sequence encodes CASSLGVGQRNTEAFF.

V is TRBV19 and J is TRBJ1-5, with 7 bases lining up with TRBD1. The CDR3 consists of 15 residues. The J segment lost 4 bases and the V segment lost 3 bases, leaving 6 bases of the junction unmatched. The germline gives CDR1 LNHDA, CDR2 SQIVND (reference sequence). The CDR3 protein is CASSIGTVRNQPQHF. CDR3 sequence (DNA): TGTGCCAGTAGTATTGGGACAGTTAGGAATCAGCCCCAGCATTTT. Together with reference TRBV19 and TRBJ1-5, the CDR3 gives the full variable domain: DGGITQSPKYLFRKEGQNVTLSCEQNLNHDAMYWYRQDPGQGLRLIYYSQIVNDFQKGDIAEGYSVSREKKESFPLTVTSAQKNPTAFYLCASSIGTVRNQPQHFGDGTRLSIL.

The V gene is TRBV27, the J gene TRBJ2-1; D may be TRBD2 (5 bases). In germline, CDR1 is MNHEY, CDR2 SMNVEV (reference sequence). CDR3 length: 13 amino acids. The V end lost 7 bases, the J end lost 4 bases, and 11 bases lay between the germline ends. CDR3 DNA: TGTGCCAGCACGACTACCATATACAATGAGCAGTTCTTC. Amino acids: CASTTTIYNEQFF.

The chain links TRBV10-1 to TRBJ2-1, with TRBD2 matching 10 bases. Trimming removed 5 bases from V and 9 bases from J; junction bases left unmatched: 1. The CDR3 contains 12 residues. Germline V lookup: CDR1 WNHNN, CDR2 SYGVQD (reference sequence). This CDR3 is CASSRTSGEQFF. The CDR3 DNA is TGCGCCAGCAGTAGGACTAGCGGTGAGCAGTTCTTC.

The V and J genes are TRBV4-1 and TRBJ1-1; D possibly corresponds to TRBD1 (5 bases). The CDR3 is 14 residues long. Germline V lookup: CDR1 MGHRA, CDR2 YSYEKL. V lost 1 base, J lost 8 bases, and 14 bases lay in between. CDR3 in DNA: TGCGCCAGCAGCCAAGGGGCAGGGCAATGGGAAGCTTTCTTT. Translating it yields CASSQGAGQWEAFF.

The chain joins TRBV3-1 (or the pseudogene TRBV3-2) to TRBJ1-1; D is undetermined. The CDR3 length is 14 residues. Trimming stripped 1 base from V and 4 bases from J, with 10 bases between. CDR1 is LGHDT, CDR2 YNNKEL, per germline (reference sequence). The CDR3 region has the DNA TGTGCCAGCAGCCAAGTAAGTTGGGCCACTGAAGCTTTCTTT. This gives the protein CASSQVSWATEAFF.

This clone showed up just once. This chain uses TRBV27 with TRBJ2-7; a possible D gene is TRBD1 (6 bases). V shed 5 bases and J shed 2 bases, with 16 bases lying between them. The germline CDR1 and CDR2 sequences are MNHEY and SMNVEV (reference sequence). There are 15 residues in the CDR3. The CDR3 reads CASSLQGQGPYEQYF. In DNA, the CDR3 is TGTGCCAGCAGTCTCCAGGGGCAGGGGCCCTACGAGCAGTACTTC.

The chain recombines TRBV7-6 with TRBJ1-1; D unclear. V was cut by 3 bases and J by 6 bases, with 11 bases left in between. The CDR3 is 13 residues long. Germline V CDR1 and CDR2: SGHVS, FNYEAQ. The CDR3 spells CASSFGSGAEAFF. DNA for the CDR3: TGTGCCAGCAGCTTCGGGAGTGGGGCTGAAGCTTTCTTT.

The rearrangement joins TRBV6-5 to TRBJ1-2, with D possibly TRBD1 on 6 matching bases. The CDR3 is 13 residues long. CDR1 and CDR2 from the germline V gene are MNHEY and SVGAGI. V was trimmed by 6 bases and J by 8 bases, leaving 16 bases between them. DNA for the CDR3: TGTGCCAGCAGGTCTACAGGGTCCCAAGGCTACACCTTC. Its protein product is CASRSTGSQGYTF.

V is TRBV7-9 and J is TRBJ1-2; TRBD1 matches at 9 bases. The ends lost 1 base at V and 4 bases at J; junction bases unmatched: 7. The length of the CDR3 is 16 residues. Germline lookup yields CDR1 SEHNR and CDR2 FQNEAQ (reference sequence). The CDR3 DNA reads as TGTGCCAGCAGCTTAGAGGACAGGGGTTATGGCTATGGCTACACCTTC. This codes for CASSLEDRGYGYGYTF.

The CDR3 sequence is CASSLSVGGGATGELFF. CDR3 nucleotide sequence: TGTGCCAGCAGCTTGTCGGTCGGTGGCGGGGCCACCGGGGAGCTGTTTTTT. This chain links TRBV5-5 with TRBJ2-2; D possibly corresponds to TRBD2 (6 bases). This CDR3 is built from 17 residues. CDR1 is SGHKS and CDR2 is YYEKEE in the germline V gene (reference sequence). V was pared by 1 base and J by 4 bases, with 17 bases between.

The rearrangement uses TRBV3-1 (or the pseudogene TRBV3-2) and TRBJ1-5, with D possibly being TRBD1 (6 bases). The germline CDR1 and CDR2 sequences are LGHDT and YNNKEL (reference sequence). The CDR3 sequence is 15 residues long. Trimming took 3 bases from V and 3 from J, leaving 12 bases between them. The CDR3 loop is CASSQIQGPNQPQHF. In DNA, the CDR3 is TGTGCCAGCAGCCAGATACAGGGACCCAATCAGCCCCAGCATTTT.

This clone occurred once. CDR3 nucleotide sequence: TGTGCCAGTAGAAGGGTAGGGGGTTATCAGCCCCAGCATTTT. Its protein product is CASRRVGGYQPQHF. V and J are TRBV19 and TRBJ1-5; possible D gene TRBD1, 6 bases. The CDR3 consists of 14 residues. Trimming removed 6 bases at V and 5 bases at J, with 14 bases between. From germline, CDR1 is LNHDA and CDR2 SQIVND (reference sequence).

The chain joins TRBV6-2 or TRBV6-3 to TRBJ1-5; tentatively, D is TRBD1 (5 bases). This CDR3 spans 15 amino acids. Deletions cut 5 bases from V and 3 bases from J, with 14 bases between. Germline-derived CDR1 and CDR2 are MNHEY and SVGEGT. CDR3 residues: CASSGPGLNNQPQHF. CDR3 coding DNA: TGTGCCAGCAGTGGCCCGGGACTAAACAATCAGCCCCAGCATTTT.

The rearrangement links TRBV30 to TRBJ2-3; the D is unclear. Germline CDR1 reads GTSNPN; CDR2 reads SVGIG (reference sequence). This CDR3 contains 13 residues. Trimming took 3 bases from V and 5 from J, leaving 12 bases between them. The CDR3 loop is CAWSWALGDTQYF. DNA for the CDR3: TGTGCCTGGAGCTGGGCGTTAGGAGATACGCAGTATTTT.

J is TRBJ1-4 and V is TRBV24-1; D not certain. The germline CDR1 and CDR2 sequences are KGHDR and SFDVKD. Between the trimmed V and J ends, which lost 3 bases and 8 bases, there was a span of 12 bases. The CDR3 contains 14 residues. The DNA of the CDR3 is TGTGCCACCAGTGATCCGGGAAGACCAGAAAAACTGTTTTTT. This codes for CATSDPGRPEKLFF.